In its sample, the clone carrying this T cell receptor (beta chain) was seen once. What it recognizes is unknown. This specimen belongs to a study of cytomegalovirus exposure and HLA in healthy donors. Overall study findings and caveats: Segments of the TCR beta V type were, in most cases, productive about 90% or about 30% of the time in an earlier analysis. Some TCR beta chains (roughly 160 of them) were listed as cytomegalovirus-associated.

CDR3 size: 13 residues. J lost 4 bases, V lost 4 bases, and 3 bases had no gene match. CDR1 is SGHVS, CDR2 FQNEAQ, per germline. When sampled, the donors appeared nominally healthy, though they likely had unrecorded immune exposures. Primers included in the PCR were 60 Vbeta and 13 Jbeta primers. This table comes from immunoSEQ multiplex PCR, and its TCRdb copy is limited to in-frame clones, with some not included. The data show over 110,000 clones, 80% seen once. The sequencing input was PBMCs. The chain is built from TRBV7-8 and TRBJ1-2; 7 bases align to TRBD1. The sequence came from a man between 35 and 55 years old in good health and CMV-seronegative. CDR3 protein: CASSSGQPYGYTF. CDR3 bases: TGTGCCAGCAGCTCGGGACAGCCCTATGGCTACACCTTC. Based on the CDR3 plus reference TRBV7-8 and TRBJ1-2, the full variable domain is GAGVSQSPRYKVAKRGQDVALRCDPISGHVSLFWYQQALGQGPEFLTYFQNEAQLDKSGLPSDRFFAERPEGSVSTLKIQRTQQEDSAVYLCASSSGQPYGYTFGSGTRLTVV.